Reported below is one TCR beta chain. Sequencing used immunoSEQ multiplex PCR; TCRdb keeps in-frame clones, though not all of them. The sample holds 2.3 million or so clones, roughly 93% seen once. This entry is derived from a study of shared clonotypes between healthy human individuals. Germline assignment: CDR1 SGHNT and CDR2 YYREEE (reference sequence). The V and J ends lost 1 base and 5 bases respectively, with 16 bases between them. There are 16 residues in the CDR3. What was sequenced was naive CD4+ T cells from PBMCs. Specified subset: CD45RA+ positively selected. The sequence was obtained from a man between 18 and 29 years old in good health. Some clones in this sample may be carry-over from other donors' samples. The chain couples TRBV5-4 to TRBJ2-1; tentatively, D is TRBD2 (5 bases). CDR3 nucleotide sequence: TGTGCCAGCAGCTTGCCCACAAGAGGGCGAGACAATGAGCAGTTCTTC. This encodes CASSLPTRGRDNEQFF.